A single sample is the source of the 20 T cell receptor beta chains below, sequenced in a study of blood T cell repertoires in COVID-19. Produced via immunoSEQ multiplex PCR; TCRdb's table is partial and in-frame only. The sample has 200,000 to 250,000 clones; around nine tenths are singletons. Material for sequencing was PBMCs or T cells enriched from blood (not recorded which). The receptors were sampled from a woman in her thirties who had been exposed to COVID-19.

The chain has TRBV4-2 and TRBJ2-3; a weak D match, TRBD1 (6 bases). CDR3 length: 11 amino acids. The germline gives CDR1 LGHNA, CDR2 YNFKEQ. V was trimmed by 4 bases and J by 11 bases, leaving 10 bases between them. This CDR3 reads CASSLGAGQYF. CDR3 bases: TGTGCCAGCAGCCTGGGGGCAGGGCAGTATTTT.

The rearrangement uses TRBV7-2 and TRBJ1-1, with D hard to call. Trimming took 2 bases from V and 0 from J, leaving 10 bases between them. The CDR3 is 15 residues long. Germline loops: CDR1 SGHTA, CDR2 FQGNSA. CDR3 in amino acids: CASSLMGRMNTEAFF. The CDR3 region has the DNA TGTGCCAGCAGCTTAATGGGCCGGATGAACACTGAAGCTTTCTTT.

This chain joins TRBV12-3 or TRBV12-4 and TRBJ2-7; D is unclear. The CDR3 length is 12 residues. V gave up 5 bases and J gave up 4 bases, with 9 bases separating them. The CDR3 spells CASSSRKYEQYF. The CDR3 coding sequence is TGTGCCAGCAGTAGCAGGAAGTACGAGCAGTACTTC.

This sequence joins TRBV19 and TRBJ1-3, with 7 nucleotides matching TRBD1. Germline V lookup: CDR1 LNHDA, CDR2 SQIVND (reference sequence). Unmatched junction bases numbered 7, after V lost 7 bases and J lost 1 base. This CDR3 contains 15 residues. The CDR3 DNA follows: TGTGCCAGTAAAATGGCAGGGGGGTCTGGAAACACCATATATTTT. Encoded protein: CASKMAGGSGNTIYF.

This chain joins TRBV5-1 and TRBJ2-1; D perhaps matches TRBD2 (6 bases). Germline V CDR1 and CDR2: SGHRS, YFSETQ. The CDR3 contains 14 residues. Trimming took off 4 bases at V and 5 bases at J, with 13 bases between the two ends. In nucleotides, the CDR3 is TGCGCCAGCAGCGTGGGGACTGCTAACAATGAGCAGTTCTTC. Its translation is CASSVGTANNEQFF. The variable domain in full, with the rest retrieved from reference TRBV5-1 and TRBJ2-1, is KAGVTQTPRYLIKTRGQQVTLSCSPISGHRSVSWYQQTPGQGLQFLFEYFSETQRNKGNFPGRFSGRQFSNSRSEMNVSTLELGDSALYLCASSVGTANNEQFFGPGTRLTVL.

The gene calls are TRBV10-1 and TRBJ2-7, with D perhaps TRBD2 (6 bases). Germline values: CDR1 WNHNN, CDR2 SYGVQD (reference sequence). V dropped 3 bases and J dropped 6 bases, with 18 bases sitting between them. The CDR3 loop spans 15 amino acids. This CDR3 reads CASSDSRLPGVEQYF. The CDR3 coding sequence is TGCGCCAGCAGTGATAGTCGCCTCCCGGGAGTCGAGCAGTACTTC.

This clone was seen only a few times. The J gene is TRBJ1-2, the V gene TRBV19; 9 positions agree with TRBD1. The CDR3 extends over 14 amino acids. Germline V gene data show CDR1 as LNHDA and CDR2 as SQIVND (reference sequence). With V trimmed by 3 bases and J by 3 bases, 2 bases remained unmatched. The CDR3 here is CASSMDRGDYGYTF. CDR3 coding DNA: TGTGCCAGTAGTATGGACAGGGGTGACTATGGCTACACCTTC.

This clone was counted a few times. The chain joins TRBV15 to TRBJ2-7; 7 nucleotides align to TRBD2. The CDR3 is 15 amino acids. V shed 5 bases, J shed 1 base, and the junction held 8 bases outside the gene matches. The germline gives CDR1 LNHNV, CDR2 YYDKDF (reference sequence). The CDR3 sequence is CATSERAGSSYEQYF. DNA for the CDR3: TGTGCCACCAGCGAAAGAGCGGGAAGTTCCTACGAGCAGTACTTC.

This clone was detected only once. The gene calls are TRBV19 and TRBJ2-1, with 9 bases that match TRBD1. V shed 3 bases and J 4 bases; nucleotides not matched to a gene: 7. Germline V gene sequence: CDR1 LNHDA, CDR2 SQIVND (reference sequence). The CDR3 length is 16 residues. The CDR3 nucleotides read TGTGCCAGTAGTATCTTCCCGGGACAGGGATACAATGAGCAGTTCTTC. It codes for CASSIFPGQGYNEQFF.

The chain links TRBV10-2 to TRBJ1-2; D is unresolved. Germline values: CDR1 WSHSY, CDR2 SAAADI. CDR3 length equals 11 residues. V dropped 5 bases and J dropped 5 bases, with 6 bases sitting between them. This CDR3 is CASSTMYGYTF. The CDR3 coding sequence is TGCGCCAGCAGTACAATGTATGGCTACACCTTC.

This chain joins TRBV2 and TRBJ2-3; tentatively, D is TRBD2 (6 bases). V was cut by 7 bases and J by 2 bases, with 16 bases left in between. Per the germline V gene, CDR1 is SNHLY and CDR2 is FYNNEI. The length of the CDR3 is 15 residues. The CDR3 loop is CASTYREISTDTQYF. The CDR3 nucleotides are TGTGCCAGCACCTACCGGGAGATTTCCACAGATACGCAGTATTTT.

This clone came up once. The V and J genes are TRBV7-2 and TRBJ1-1; no firm D call. The CDR3 covers 18 residues. With 2 bases removed from V and 4 bases from J, the gap between germline ends came to 23 bases. In germline, CDR1 is SGHTA, CDR2 FQGNSA. For the CDR3, the DNA is TGTGCCAGCAGCTTATCCCTTGCGACGCTAACTCGCGGCACTGAAGCTTTCTTT. As protein: CASSLSLATLTRGTEAFF.

In its sample, this clone was seen once. The V and J genes are TRBV5-1 and TRBJ2-7; D remains ambiguous. This CDR3 comprises 18 residues. The V gene's germline CDR1 is SGHRS and CDR2 YFSETQ. Trimming removed 0 bases from V and 1 base from J, with 20 bases in between. CDR3 sequence reads: CASSLGFPGRVRSYEQYF. The DNA for the CDR3 is TGCGCCAGCAGCTTGGGCTTTCCCGGCAGAGTCAGGTCCTACGAGCAGTACTTC.

This clone has only a few counts. The V and J genes are TRBV18 and TRBJ2-2; 9 nucleotides line up with TRBD2. V was pared by 3 bases and J by 1 base, with 3 bases of the junction left unmatched. The germline gives CDR1 KGHSH, CDR2 LQKENI. This CDR3 comprises 16 residues. The CDR3 here is CASSPGREGNTGELFF. The CDR3 DNA reads TGTGCCAGCTCACCCGGGCGGGAGGGGAACACCGGGGAGCTGTTTTTT.

This rearrangement joins TRBV7-9 to TRBJ1-1; D is unresolved. The CDR3 has 14 residues. CDR1 is SEHNR and CDR2 is FQNEAQ in the germline V gene (reference sequence). With 2 bases removed from V and 1 base from J, the gap between germline ends came to 8 bases. The CDR3 region is CASSLNSPNTEAFF. CDR3 in DNA: TGTGCCAGCAGCTTAAATAGCCCGAACACTGAAGCTTTCTTT.

The V and J genes are TRBV3-1 (or the pseudogene TRBV3-2) and TRBJ2-3; D uncertain. The CDR3 extends over 15 amino acids. Germline loops: CDR1 LGHDT, CDR2 YNNKEL (reference sequence). Trimming removed 0 bases at V and 1 base at J, with 8 bases between. CDR3 loop: CASSQDRGGTDTQYF. CDR3 DNA: TGTGCCAGCAGCCAAGATAGAGGAGGCACAGATACGCAGTATTTT.

The chain has TRBV28 and TRBJ1-2, with D perhaps matching TRBD1 (5 bases). CDR1 and CDR2 (germline): MDHEN, SYDVKM. The germline V and J ends were trimmed by 6 bases and 4 bases, with 12 bases remaining between them. The CDR3 has 13 amino acids. CDR3: CASRYRQGYGYTF. In DNA form, the CDR3 reads TGTGCCAGCAGGTACAGGCAAGGCTATGGCTACACCTTC.

The V and J genes are TRBV5-3 and TRBJ1-1, with 7 bases matching TRBD1. TRBV5-3 is annotated as an ORF whose role is uncertain. The J segment lost 4 bases and the V segment lost 1 base, leaving 13 bases of the junction unmatched. The CDR3 sequence is 17 residues long. CDR3 in amino acids: CARSLSVVTHRGTEAFF. The CDR3 DNA sequence: TGTGCCAGAAGCTTGAGTGTGGTTACTCACAGGGGCACTGAAGCTTTCTTT.

This sequence joins TRBV6-1 and TRBJ1-3, with D maybe TRBD1 (6 bases). Trimming removed 0 bases at V and 1 base at J, with 10 bases between. Germline CDR1 reads MNHNS; CDR2 reads SASEGT. The CDR3 extends over 16 amino acids. This chain's CDR3 is CASSEADRVSGNTIYF. The CDR3 DNA reads as TGTGCCAGCAGTGAAGCGGACAGAGTATCTGGAAACACCATATATTTT.

The chain joins TRBV4-1 to TRBJ2-3, with D perhaps matching TRBD2 (6 bases). The CDR3 length is 16 residues. CDR1 is MGHRA and CDR2 is YSYEKL in the germline V gene. Deletions cut 3 bases from V and 5 bases from J, with 18 bases between. CDR3 sequence (DNA): TGCGCCAGCAGCCAGTCGGGACTCCCGGCGGAAGATACGCAGTATTTT. Translating gives CASSQSGLPAEDTQYF.